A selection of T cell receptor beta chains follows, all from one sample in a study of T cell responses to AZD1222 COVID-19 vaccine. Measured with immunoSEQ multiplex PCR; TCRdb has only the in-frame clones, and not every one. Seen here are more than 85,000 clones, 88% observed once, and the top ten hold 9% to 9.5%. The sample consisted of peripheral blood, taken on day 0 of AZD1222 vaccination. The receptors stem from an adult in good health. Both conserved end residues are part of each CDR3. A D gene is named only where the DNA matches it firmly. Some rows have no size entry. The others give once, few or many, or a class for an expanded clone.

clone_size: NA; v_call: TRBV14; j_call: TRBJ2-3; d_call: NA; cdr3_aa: CASSQDSQAHHTDTQYF; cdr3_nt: TGTGCCAGCAGCCAAGATTCTCAGGCTCACCACACAGATACGCAGTATTTT
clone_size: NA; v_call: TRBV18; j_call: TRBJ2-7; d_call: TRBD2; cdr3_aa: CASSPGLAEPYEQYF; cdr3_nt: TGTGCCAGCTCACCAGGACTAGCGGAACCCTACGAGCAGTACTTC
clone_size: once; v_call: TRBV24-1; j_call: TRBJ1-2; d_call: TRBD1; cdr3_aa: CATSAPQGGGYTF; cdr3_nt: TGTGCCACAAGTGCCCCTCAGGGGGGTGGCTACACCTTC
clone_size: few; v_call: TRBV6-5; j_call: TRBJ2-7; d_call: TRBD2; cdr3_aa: CASSYVSAGVREQYF; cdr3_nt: TGTGCCAGCAGTTACGTTTCGGCGGGAGTACGCGAGCAGTACTTC
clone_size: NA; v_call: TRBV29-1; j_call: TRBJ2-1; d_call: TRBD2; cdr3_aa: CSVERGGLAGEGTWDEQFF; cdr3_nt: TGCAGCGTTGAAAGGGGGGGACTAGCGGGAGAGGGGACTTGGGATGAGCAGTTCTTC
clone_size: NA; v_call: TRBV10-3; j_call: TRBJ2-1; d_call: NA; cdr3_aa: CAISGEGRNRDEQFF; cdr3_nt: TGTGCCATCAGTGGAGAGGGGAGGAATAGGGATGAGCAGTTCTTC
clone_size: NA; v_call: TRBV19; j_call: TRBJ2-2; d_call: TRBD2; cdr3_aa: CASSPTSGMTGELFF; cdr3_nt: TGTGCCAGTAGTCCGACTAGCGGGATGACCGGGGAGCTGTTTTTT
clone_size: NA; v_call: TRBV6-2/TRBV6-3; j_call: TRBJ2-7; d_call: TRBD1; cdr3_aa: CASSSPPGQGSAYF; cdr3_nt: TGTGCCAGCAGTTCCCCACCGGGACAGGGGAGCGCGTACTTC
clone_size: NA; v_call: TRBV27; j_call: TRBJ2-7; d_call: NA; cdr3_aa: CATSLAGEQYF; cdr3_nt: TGTGCCACCTCCCTGGCGGGCGAGCAGTACTTC
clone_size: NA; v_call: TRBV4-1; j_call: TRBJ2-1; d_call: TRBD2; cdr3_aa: CASSQDDSGADYNEQFF; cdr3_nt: TGCGCCAGCAGCCAAGACGATAGCGGGGCAGACTACAATGAGCAGTTCTTC
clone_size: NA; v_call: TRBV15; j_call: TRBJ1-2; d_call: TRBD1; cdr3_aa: CATSRDEGARIYGYTF; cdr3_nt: TGTGCCACCAGCAGAGACGAGGGGGCGAGGATCTATGGCTACACCTTC
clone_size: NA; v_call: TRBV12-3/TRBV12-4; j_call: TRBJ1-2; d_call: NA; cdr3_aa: CASRHRQTYGYTF; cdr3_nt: TGTGCCAGCAGACACCGACAGACTTATGGCTACACCTTC
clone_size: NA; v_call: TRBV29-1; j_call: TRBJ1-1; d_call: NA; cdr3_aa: CSAPLVGGLLTTEAFF; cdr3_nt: TGCAGCGCCCCACTGGTGGGGGGCCTCTTGACCACTGAAGCTTTCTTT
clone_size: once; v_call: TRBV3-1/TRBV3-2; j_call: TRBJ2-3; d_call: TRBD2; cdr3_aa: CASSPTSGGITDTQYF; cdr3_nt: TGTGCCAGCAGCCCGACTAGCGGGGGAATCACAGATACGCAGTATTTT
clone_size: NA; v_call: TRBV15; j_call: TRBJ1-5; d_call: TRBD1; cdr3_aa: CATSRGARGNQPQHF; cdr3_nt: TGTGCCACCAGCAGAGGGGCCAGGGGGAATCAGCCCCAGCATTTT
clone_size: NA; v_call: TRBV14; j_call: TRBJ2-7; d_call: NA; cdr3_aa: CASSRAGKPYEQYF; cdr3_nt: TGTGCCAGCAGCCGGGCAGGGAAACCCTACGAGCAGTACTTC
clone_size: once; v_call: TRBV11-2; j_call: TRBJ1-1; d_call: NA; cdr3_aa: CASSRRGSMNTEAFF; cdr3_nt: TGTGCCAGCAGCCGCCGGGGGAGCATGAACACTGAAGCTTTCTTT
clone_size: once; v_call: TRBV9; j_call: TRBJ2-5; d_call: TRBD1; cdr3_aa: CASSKGQFGETQYF; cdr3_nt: TGTGCCAGCAGCAAGGGACAGTTCGGGGAGACCCAGTACTTC
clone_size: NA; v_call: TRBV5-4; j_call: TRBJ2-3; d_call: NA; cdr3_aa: CASSSGGTDTQYF; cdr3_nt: TGTGCCAGCAGCTCGGGGGGCACAGATACGCAGTATTTT
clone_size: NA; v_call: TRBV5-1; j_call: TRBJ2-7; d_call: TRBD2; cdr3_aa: CASSISSGRKAYEQYF; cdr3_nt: TGCGCCAGCAGCATAAGTAGCGGGAGGAAGGCCTACGAGCAGTACTTC
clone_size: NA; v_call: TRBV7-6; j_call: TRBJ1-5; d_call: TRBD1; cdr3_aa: CASSSGQGISNQPQHF; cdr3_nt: TGTGCCAGCAGCTCGGGACAGGGGATAAGCAATCAGCCCCAGCATTTT
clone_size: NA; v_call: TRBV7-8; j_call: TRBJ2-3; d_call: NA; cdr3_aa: CASSLALASNTQYF; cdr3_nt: TGTGCCAGCAGCTTAGCACTAGCTTCGAATACGCAGTATTTT
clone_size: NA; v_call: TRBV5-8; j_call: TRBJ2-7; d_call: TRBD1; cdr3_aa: CASRRTGLDEQYF; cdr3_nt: TGTGCCAGCAGACGGACAGGGTTAGACGAGCAGTACTTC
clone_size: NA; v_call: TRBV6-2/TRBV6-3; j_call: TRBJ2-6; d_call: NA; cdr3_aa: CASSNRPVSGANVLTF; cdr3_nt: TGTGCCAGCAGTAATCGGCCGGTCTCTGGGGCCAACGTCCTGACTTTC
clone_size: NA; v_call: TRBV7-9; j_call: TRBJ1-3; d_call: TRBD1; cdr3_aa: CASSSGTVGNTIYF; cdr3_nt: TGTGCCAGCAGCTCCGGGACAGTCGGAAACACCATATATTTT
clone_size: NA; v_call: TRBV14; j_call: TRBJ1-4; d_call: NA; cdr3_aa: CASSQDGGNEKLFF; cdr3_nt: TGTGCCAGCAGCCAAGACGGTGGAAATGAAAAACTGTTTTTT
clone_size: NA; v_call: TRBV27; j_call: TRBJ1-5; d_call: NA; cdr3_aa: CASSLLGGPNQPQHF; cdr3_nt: TGTGCCAGCAGTTTATTGGGCGGACCCAATCAGCCCCAGCATTTT
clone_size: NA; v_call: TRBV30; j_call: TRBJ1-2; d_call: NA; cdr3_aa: CAWSRQVDGYTF; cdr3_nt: TGTGCCTGGAGTCGACAGGTAGATGGCTACACCTTC
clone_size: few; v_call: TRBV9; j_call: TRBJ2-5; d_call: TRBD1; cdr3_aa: CASSVDPNQGARETQYF; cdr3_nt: TGTGCCAGCAGCGTAGACCCCAACCAGGGGGCTAGAGAGACCCAGTACTTC
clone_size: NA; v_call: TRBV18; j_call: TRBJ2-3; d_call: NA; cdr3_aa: CASSQQDTQYF; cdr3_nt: TGTGCCAGCTCACAACAAGATACGCAGTATTTT
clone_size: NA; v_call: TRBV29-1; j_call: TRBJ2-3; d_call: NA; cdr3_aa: CSVSQGTDTQYF; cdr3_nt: TGCAGCGTTAGCCAGGGGACAGATACGCAGTATTTT
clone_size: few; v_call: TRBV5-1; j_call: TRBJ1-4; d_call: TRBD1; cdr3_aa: CASSLRQGDEKLFF; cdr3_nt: TGCGCCAGCAGCTTGCGGCAGGGGGACGAAAAACTGTTTTTT
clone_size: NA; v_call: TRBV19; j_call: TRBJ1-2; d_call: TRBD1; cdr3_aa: CASSIGHSGQGVDYTF; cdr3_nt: TGTGCCAGTAGTATAGGACATTCGGGACAGGGCGTCGACTACACCTTC
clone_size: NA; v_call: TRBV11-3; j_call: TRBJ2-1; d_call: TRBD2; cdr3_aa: CASSSSAGGHNEQFF; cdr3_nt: TGTGCCAGCAGCAGCTCAGCGGGAGGGCACAATGAGCAGTTCTTC
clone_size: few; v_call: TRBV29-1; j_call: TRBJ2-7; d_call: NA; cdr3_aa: CSVEDNHGNNEQYF; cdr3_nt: TGCAGCGTTGAAGATAACCATGGAAATAACGAGCAGTACTTC
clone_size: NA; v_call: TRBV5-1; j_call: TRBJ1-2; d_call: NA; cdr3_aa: CASSLRGSEYGGYTF; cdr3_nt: TGCGCCAGCAGCTTGAGGGGAAGTGAGTATGGTGGCTACACCTTC
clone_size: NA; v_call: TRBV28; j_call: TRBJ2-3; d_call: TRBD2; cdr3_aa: CASSPGLGTGTQYF; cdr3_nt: TGTGCCAGCAGTCCCGGACTAGGAACGGGTACGCAGTATTTT
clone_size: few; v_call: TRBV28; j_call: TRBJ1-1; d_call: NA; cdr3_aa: CASSLTDLVMNTEAFF; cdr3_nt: TGTGCCAGCAGTTTGACAGATTTAGTTATGAACACTGAAGCTTTCTTT
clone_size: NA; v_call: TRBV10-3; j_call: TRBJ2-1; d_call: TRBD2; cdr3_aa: CAISESGAGGGNEQFF; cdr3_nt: TGTGCCATCAGTGAGTCGGGAGCGGGAGGGGGGAATGAGCAGTTCTTC
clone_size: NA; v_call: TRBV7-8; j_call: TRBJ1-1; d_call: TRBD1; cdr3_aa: CASSPGGRRFPAFF; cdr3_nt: TGTGCCAGCAGCCCAGGGGGCAGGAGATTTCCCGCTTTCTTT
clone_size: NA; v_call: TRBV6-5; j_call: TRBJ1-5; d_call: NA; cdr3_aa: CASSYRRDQPQHF; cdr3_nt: TGTGCCAGCAGTTACCGCAGAGATCAGCCCCAGCATTTT
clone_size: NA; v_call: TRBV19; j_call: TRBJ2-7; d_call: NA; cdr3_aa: CASSIGSSTYEQYF; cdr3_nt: TGTGCCAGTAGTATAGGCAGTTCCACCTACGAGCAGTACTTC
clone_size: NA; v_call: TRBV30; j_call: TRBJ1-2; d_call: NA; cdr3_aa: CAWSVGPIYGYTF; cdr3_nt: TGTGCCTGGAGCGTGGGACCGATTTATGGCTACACCTTC
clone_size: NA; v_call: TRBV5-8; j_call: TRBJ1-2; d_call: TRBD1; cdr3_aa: CASSLGGGYTF; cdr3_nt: TGTGCCAGCAGCTTAGGGGGCGGCTACACCTTC
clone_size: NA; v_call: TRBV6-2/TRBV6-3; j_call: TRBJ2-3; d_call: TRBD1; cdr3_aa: CASSYSLFRTGDADTQYF; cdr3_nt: TGTGCCAGCAGTTACTCCCTCTTTAGGACAGGGGATGCAGATACGCAGTATTTT
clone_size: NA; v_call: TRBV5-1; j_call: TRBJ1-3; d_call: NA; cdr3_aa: CASSLDRLSGNTIYF; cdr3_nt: TGCGCCAGCAGCTTGGACAGACTCTCTGGAAACACCATATATTTT
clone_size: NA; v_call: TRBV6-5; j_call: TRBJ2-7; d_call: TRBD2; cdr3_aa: CASRKAGVVPEQYF; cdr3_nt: TGTGCCAGCAGGAAAGCGGGAGTGGTACCCGAGCAGTACTTC
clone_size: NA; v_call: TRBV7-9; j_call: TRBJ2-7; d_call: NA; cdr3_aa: CASSPRSAQSYEQYF; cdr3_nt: TGTGCCAGCAGCCCAAGGTCGGCCCAATCCTACGAGCAGTACTTC
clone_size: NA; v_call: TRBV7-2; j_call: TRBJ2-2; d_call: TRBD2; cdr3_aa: CASSLVPSGRVGTGELFF; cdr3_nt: TGTGCCAGCAGCTTAGTACCTAGCGGGAGGGTTGGAACCGGGGAGCTGTTTTTT